This T cell receptor (beta chain) was recovered during a study of CD8+ T cells in alopecia areata. Overall study context: Treated patients were given oral tofacitinib, which was dosed at 5 to 10 mg twice daily. Whole-study findings and limits: Higher clonality and more expanded CD8+ clones appeared in lesional than normal scalp. Amid tofacitinib therapy, many expanded lesional clones stayed present in scalp and blood.

Extraction and reverse transcription of RNA yielded cDNA as the sequencing template. TCRdb's table, derived via immunoSEQ multiplex PCR, lists solely in-frame clones and lacks some. This repertoire shows 200,000 or so clones, roughly 40% found once; its top ten account for over 2%. Germline trimming cut 3 bases from V and 0 bases from J; bases unmatched to any gene: 6. The germline gives CDR1 GTSNPN, CDR2 SVGIG (reference sequence). This CDR3 region has 15 residues. Sample treatment: oral pan-JAK inhibitor, 5-10 mg twice daily. As regards this clone: What it recognizes is unknown.

The clonotype originates from a human donor with alopecia areata. This chain joins TRBV30 and TRBJ2-3; 7 bases agree with TRBD1. The sequencing used CD4+ T cells sorted from blood, collected at approximately week 37, from a patient treated with tofacitinib. The CDR3 loop reads CAWSSGTASTDTQYF. The CDR3 DNA reads as TGTGCCTGGAGCTCTGGGACAGCTAGCACAGATACGCAGTATTTT.